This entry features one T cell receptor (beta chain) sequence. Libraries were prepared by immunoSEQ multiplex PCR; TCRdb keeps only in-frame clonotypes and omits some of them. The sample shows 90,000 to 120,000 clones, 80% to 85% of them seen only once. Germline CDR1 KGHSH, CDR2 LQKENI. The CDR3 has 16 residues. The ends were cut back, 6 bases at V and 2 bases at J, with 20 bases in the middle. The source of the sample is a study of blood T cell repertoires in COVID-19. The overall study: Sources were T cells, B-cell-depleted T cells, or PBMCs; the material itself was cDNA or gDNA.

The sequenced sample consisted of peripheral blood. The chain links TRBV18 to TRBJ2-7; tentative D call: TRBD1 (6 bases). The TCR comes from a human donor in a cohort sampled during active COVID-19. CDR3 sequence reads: CASSPQGGLGTYEQYF. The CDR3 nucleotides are TGTGCCAGCTCCCCGCAAGGGGGTTTGGGAACCTACGAGCAGTACTTC.